Below are 10 T cell receptor beta chains sequenced from a single sample in a study of blood T cell repertoires in COVID-19. TCRdb's copy holds only in-frame clones and misses some; the assay was immunoSEQ multiplex PCR. The sample records more than 200,000 clones, 80% to 90% being singletons. Sequences were obtained from peripheral blood. The source is a man aged 25-45 years with COVID-19, enrolled during active disease.

The rearrangement links TRBV27 to TRBJ2-5; D unresolved. Germline values: CDR1 MNHEY, CDR2 SMNVEV (reference sequence). The CDR3 contains 15 residues. With 2 bases removed from V and 3 bases from J, the gap between germline ends came to 13 bases. CDR3 DNA: TGTGCCAGCAGTTTAAACGCCGGGTGGAAAGAGACCCAGTACTTC. Translating gives CASSLNAGWKETQYF.

This clone was seen just once. The V gene is TRBV29-1, the J gene TRBJ2-5; D is perhaps TRBD2 (6 bases). The germline V gene has CDR1 SQVTM and CDR2 ANQGSEA. V shed 4 bases and J shed 4 bases, with 13 bases lying between them. CDR3 length: 13 amino acids. This chain's CDR3 is CSVAWGERETQYF. In DNA form, the CDR3 reads TGCAGCGTTGCCTGGGGGGAGAGAGAGACCCAGTACTTC. Supplemented by reference TRBV29-1 and TRBJ2-5, the full variable domain reads SAVISQKPSRDICQRGTSLTIQCQVDSQVTMMFWYRQQPGQSLTLIATANQGSEATYESGFVIDKFPISRPNLTFSTLTVSNMSPEDSSIYLCSVAWGERETQYFGPGTRLLVL.

This sequence joins TRBV6-5 and TRBJ1-6, with D possibly TRBD1 on 6 matching bases. The CDR3 contains 13 residues. Trimming removed 4 bases from V and 7 bases from J, with 8 bases in between. CDR1 and CDR2 from the germline V gene are MNHEY and SVGAGI. The CDR3 loop is CASSWGLNSPLHF. The CDR3 nucleotides read TGTGCCAGCAGTTGGGGGCTAAATTCACCCCTCCACTTT.

This chain uses TRBV18 with TRBJ2-5; 10 bases are shared with TRBD1. CDR3 size: 17 residues. The germline V gene has CDR1 KGHSH and CDR2 LQKENI. V dropped 2 bases and J dropped 2; count of bases not matched to a gene: 8. The chain's CDR3 is CASSPTLGQGRQETQYF. In nucleotides, the CDR3 is TGTGCCAGCTCACCAACGCTGGGACAGGGGAGGCAAGAGACCCAGTACTTC.

This chain joins TRBV24-1 and TRBJ2-1; 9 positions match TRBD1. This CDR3 contains 15 residues. CDR1 and CDR2 (germline): KGHDR, SFDVKD. The V gene end was trimmed by 4 bases and the J gene end by 7 bases; junction bases not matched to a gene: 7. CDR3 nucleotides: TGTGCCACCAGTGAACCGGGACAGGGTTTAAATGAGCAGTTCTTC. Its translation is CATSEPGQGLNEQFF.

This clone was detected only a few times. The J gene is TRBJ2-7, the V gene TRBV30, with D maybe TRBD2 (6 bases). V was cut by 6 bases and J by 8 bases, with 20 bases left in between. Germline loops: CDR1 GTSNPN, CDR2 SVGIG (reference sequence). This CDR3 has 13 residues. CDR3 protein: CACSRAALAKQYF. The DNA for the CDR3 is TGTGCCTGCAGTAGGGCTGCTCTAGCGAAGCAGTACTTC.

The J gene is TRBJ2-1, the V gene TRBV29-1; 9 bases match TRBD1. CDR3 length: 15 amino acids. The trim removed 4 bases at V and 3 bases at J, leaving 7 bases unmatched. The germline V gene has CDR1 SQVTM and CDR2 ANQGSEA. CDR3 bases: TGCAGCGTTGTGGGGGCGGGACAGGGCTACAATGAGCAGTTCTTC. Residues: CSVVGAGQGYNEQFF.

The chain recombines TRBV7-3 with TRBJ1-1; 9 bases align to TRBD1. Germline-derived CDR1 and CDR2 are SGHTA and FQGTGA. Trimming at V came to 4 bases and at J to 11 bases, leaving 11 bases not matched to a gene. The CDR3 totals 14 residues. CDR3 DNA sequence: TGTGCCAGCAGCTCTACCGGGACAGGGTATAGGGCTTTCTTT. Residues: CASSSTGTGYRAFF. Filled out from reference TRBV7-3 and TRBJ1-1, the complete variable domain reads GAGVSQTPSNKVTEKGKYVELRCDPISGHTALYWYRQSLGQGPEFLIYFQGTGAADDSGLPNDRFFAVRPEGSVSTLKIQRTERGDSAVYLCASSSTGTGYRAFFGQGTRLTVV.

This rearrangement joins TRBV28 to TRBJ1-1; 10 nucleotides agree with TRBD1. Germline trimming cut 3 bases from V and 6 bases from J; bases unmatched to any gene: 7. Germline V gene sequence: CDR1 MDHEN, CDR2 SYDVKM. This CDR3 region has 15 residues. The chain's CDR3 is CASSLGDRGYAEAFF. DNA of the CDR3: TGTGCCAGCAGTTTGGGGGACAGGGGTTACGCTGAAGCTTTCTTT. Based on the CDR3 plus reference TRBV28 and TRBJ1-1, the full variable domain is DVKVTQSSRYLVKRTGEKVFLECVQDMDHENMFWYRQDPGLGLRLIYFSYDVKMKEKGDIPEGYSVSREKKERFSLILESASTNQTSMYLCASSLGDRGYAEAFFGQGTRLTVV.

The chain uses TRBV5-4 and TRBJ1-1, with 9 bases fitting TRBD1. The CDR3 has 14 residues. Losses at the gene ends were 0 bases for V and 11 bases for J; bases not matched to a gene: 8. Looked up from germline, CDR1 is SGHNT and CDR2 is YYREEE (reference sequence). The chain's CDR3 is CASSLVTGGGLAFF. CDR3 in DNA: TGTGCCAGCAGCTTGGTGACAGGGGGTGGCCTGGCTTTCTTT.